Sequencing of this TCR beta chain was carried out in a study of cytomegalovirus exposure and HLA in healthy donors. Study-level results: The study recorded about 150 TCR beta chains that were cytomegalovirus-associated. The classifier, whose performance was assessed in both the original and validation cohorts, reportedly diagnosed cytomegalovirus status with high specificity and sensitivity.

This CDR3 is built from 15 residues. Germline values: CDR1 LGHNT, CDR2 FRNRAP. J gave up 7 bases and V 5 bases, and 7 bases lay outside the gene matches. PCR primers comprised 60 Vbeta and 13 Jbeta primers. This table comes from immunoSEQ multiplex PCR, and its TCRdb copy is limited to in-frame clones, with some not included. Of 150,000 to 200,000 clones in the sample, around 79% are singletons; the top ten hold 0.69%. Turning to this clone: The antigen remains unidentified.

The gene calls are TRBV12-5 and TRBJ2-2; 10 bases agree with TRBD2. The TCR was taken from a woman aged 40 to 50 in good health and CMV-seronegative. Sequenced sample: PBMCs. The CDR3 is CASGPGTSVSGELFF. CDR3 DNA sequence: TGTGCTAGTGGTCCTGGGACTAGCGTAAGCGGGGAGCTGTTTTTT.